The 9 T cell receptor beta chains below come from one sample, sequenced in a study of CD8+CD57+ T cells in acquired aplastic anemia. Patients selected for sequencing had displayed CD8+CD57+ cell expansion by flow cytometry. Using genomic DNA as the template, TCR beta VDJ and CDR3 profiling was carried out. TCRdb reprocessed the reads with MiXCR, giving one entry per CDR3 protein. The table includes some 92,000 distinct CDR3 sequences, roughly two thirds detected once. The specimen sequenced was sorted CD4+, CD8+, or CD8+CD57+ T cells (not recorded which) from PBMCs. These receptors were taken from a human donor with aplastic anemia.

This clonotype has at least ten counts. The chain joins TRBV19 to TRBJ2-7; 10 bases align to TRBD2. The CDR3 length is 16 residues. Per germline, CDR1 LNHDA and CDR2 SQIVND (reference sequence). V was clipped by 3 bases and J by 4 bases; unmatched bases: 9. The CDR3 DNA reads as TGTGCCAGTAGTATTCTAGCGGGGGACCCGATTTACGAGCAGTACTTC. Its protein product is CASSILAGDPIYEQYF. Combining the CDR3 with reference TRBV19 and TRBJ2-7 gives the whole variable domain DGGITQSPKYLFRKEGQNVTLSCEQNLNHDAMYWYRQDPGQGLRLIYYSQIVNDFQKGDIAEGYSVSREKKESFPLTVTSAQKNPTAFYLCASSILAGDPIYEQYFGPGTRLTVT.

The gene calls are TRBV29-1 and TRBJ2-1; maybe TRBD1 (6 bases). This CDR3 comprises 14 residues. V lost 3 bases and J 1 base, leaving 10 bases between the germline ends. The germline CDR1 and CDR2 sequences are SQVTM and ANQGSEA. In DNA, the CDR3 is TGCAGCGTTGATCAGGGGATTTCCTACAATGAGCAGTTCTTC. Translation gives CSVDQGISYNEQFF.

This clonotype was seen just once. This chain joins TRBV6-1 and TRBJ1-1; D remains ambiguous. Trimming left V 6 bases short and J 4 bases short, with 12 bases between. From germline, CDR1 is MNHNS and CDR2 SASEGT. The CDR3 sequence is 13 residues long. CDR3: CASRQSIGTEAFF. CDR3 DNA sequence: TGTGCCAGCAGGCAGTCGATAGGCACTGAAGCTTTCTTT.

This clonotype was recorded a few times. The chain employs TRBV24-1 and TRBJ2-5, with a possible D match to TRBD1 (5 bases). The germline gives CDR1 KGHDR, CDR2 SFDVKD. The CDR3 runs to 12 residues. Deletions cut 0 bases from V and 13 bases from J, with 11 bases between. CDR3: CATSDLDSRWYF. The CDR3 bases are TGTGCCACCAGTGATTTGGACAGCAGATGGTACTTC.

The chain has TRBV10-3 and TRBJ2-1; D is unresolved. Looked up from germline, CDR1 is ENHRY and CDR2 is SYGVKD. V shed 5 bases and J shed 7 bases, with 6 bases lying between them. The CDR3 covers 11 residues. CDR3 nucleotides: TGTGCCATCAGTCTAGGAAATGAGCAGTTCTTC. This sequence encodes CAISLGNEQFF.

The CDR3 DNA reads as TGTGCCAGCAGCCCTGACAGGGACCACACCTTC. This encodes CASSPDRDHTF. This chain links TRBV7-9 with TRBJ1-2; 7 bases are a match to TRBD1. Trimming removed 5 bases from V and 12 bases from J; junction bases left unmatched: 6. Germline assignment: CDR1 SEHNR and CDR2 FQNEAQ (reference sequence). The CDR3 loop spans 11 amino acids.

V usage is TRBV7-8 and J usage is TRBJ2-3; the D is unclear. Trimming stripped 0 bases from V and 6 bases from J, with 7 bases between. The CDR3 covers 13 residues. Per germline, CDR1 SGHVS and CDR2 FQNEAQ. This chain's CDR3 is CASSLARRDTQYF. DNA for the CDR3: TGTGCCAGCAGCTTAGCTAGACGGGATACGCAGTATTTT.

J is TRBJ2-7 and V is TRBV7-3; 8 bases are shared with TRBD1. Germline CDR1 SGHTA, CDR2 FQGTGA. V shed 3 bases and J 4 bases; nucleotides not matched to a gene: 2. The CDR3 contains 13 residues. The CDR3 region is CASSFDRGYEQYF. The CDR3 bases are TGTGCCAGCAGCTTCGACAGGGGATACGAGCAGTACTTC.

This clonotype was counted between two and nine times. The chain has TRBV19 and TRBJ1-5; 9 nucleotides align to TRBD1. Looked up from germline, CDR1 is LNHDA and CDR2 is SQIVND (reference sequence). The ends lost 8 bases at V and 6 bases at J; junction bases unmatched: 8. This CDR3 has 14 residues. The CDR3 DNA is TGTGCCAGTCGGACAGGGGCCCTCGGTCAGCCCCAGCATTTT. It encodes CASRTGALGQPQHF.